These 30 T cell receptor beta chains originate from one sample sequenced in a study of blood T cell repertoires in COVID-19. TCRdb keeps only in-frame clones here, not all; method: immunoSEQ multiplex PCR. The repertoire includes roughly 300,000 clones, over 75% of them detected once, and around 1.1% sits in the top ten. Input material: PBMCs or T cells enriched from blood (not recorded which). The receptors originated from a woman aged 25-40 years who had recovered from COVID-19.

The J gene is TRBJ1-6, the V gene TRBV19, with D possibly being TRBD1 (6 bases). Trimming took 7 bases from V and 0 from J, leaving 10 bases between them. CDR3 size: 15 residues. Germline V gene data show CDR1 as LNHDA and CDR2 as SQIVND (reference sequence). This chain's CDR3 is CASTTGHSYNSPLHF. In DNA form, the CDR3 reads TGTGCCAGTACCACAGGGCACTCCTATAATTCACCCCTCCACTTT.

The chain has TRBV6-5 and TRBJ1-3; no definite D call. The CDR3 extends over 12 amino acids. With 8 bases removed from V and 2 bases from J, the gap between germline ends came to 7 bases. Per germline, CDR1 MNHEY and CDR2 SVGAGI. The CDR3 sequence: CASLTTGNTIYF. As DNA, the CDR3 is TGTGCCAGCCTGACAACTGGAAACACCATATATTTT.

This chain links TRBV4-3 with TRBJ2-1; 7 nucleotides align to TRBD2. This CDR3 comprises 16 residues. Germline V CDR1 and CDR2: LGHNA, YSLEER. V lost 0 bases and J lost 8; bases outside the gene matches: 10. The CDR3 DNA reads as TGCGCCAGCAGCCAAGATTGGCGGGAGATGGTCGATGAGCAGTTCTTC. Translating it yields CASSQDWREMVDEQFF.

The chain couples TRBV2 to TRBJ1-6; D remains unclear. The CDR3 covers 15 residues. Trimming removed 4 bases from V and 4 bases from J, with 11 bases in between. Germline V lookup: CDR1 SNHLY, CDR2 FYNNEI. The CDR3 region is CASSGQATYNSPLHF. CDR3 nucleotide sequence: TGTGCCAGCAGTGGTCAGGCCACATATAATTCACCCCTCCACTTT.

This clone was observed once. The CDR3 sequence is CASSRLGTSQETQYF. DNA of the CDR3: TGTGCCAGCAGCCGCCTGGGGACTAGCCAAGAGACCCAGTACTTC. The gene calls are TRBV7-3 and TRBJ2-5; 8 bases line up with TRBD2. The CDR3 extends over 15 amino acids. Germline V lookup: CDR1 SGHTA, CDR2 FQGTGA. Losses at the gene ends were 5 bases for V and 1 base for J; bases not matched to a gene: 6.

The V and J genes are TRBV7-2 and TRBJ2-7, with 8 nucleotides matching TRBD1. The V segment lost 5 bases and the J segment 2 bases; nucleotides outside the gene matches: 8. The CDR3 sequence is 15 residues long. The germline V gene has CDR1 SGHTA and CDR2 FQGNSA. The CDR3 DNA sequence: TGTGCCAGCAGCCCCGAGGTACAGGGGGCCTACGAGCAGTACTTC. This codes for CASSPEVQGAYEQYF.

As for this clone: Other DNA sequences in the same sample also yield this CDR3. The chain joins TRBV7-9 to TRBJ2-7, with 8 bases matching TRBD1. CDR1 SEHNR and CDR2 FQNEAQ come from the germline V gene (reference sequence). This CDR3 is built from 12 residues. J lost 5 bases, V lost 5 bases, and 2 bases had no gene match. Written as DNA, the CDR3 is TGTGCCAGCAGCCTGGACAGGGACGAGCAGTACTTC. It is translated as CASSLDRDEQYF.

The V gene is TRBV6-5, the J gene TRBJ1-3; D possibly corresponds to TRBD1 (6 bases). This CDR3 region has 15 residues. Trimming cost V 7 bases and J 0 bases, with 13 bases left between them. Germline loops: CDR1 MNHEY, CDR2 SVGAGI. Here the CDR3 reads CASKGRDTSGNTIYF. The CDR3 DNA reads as TGTGCCAGCAAGGGGAGGGACACCTCTGGAAACACCATATATTTT.

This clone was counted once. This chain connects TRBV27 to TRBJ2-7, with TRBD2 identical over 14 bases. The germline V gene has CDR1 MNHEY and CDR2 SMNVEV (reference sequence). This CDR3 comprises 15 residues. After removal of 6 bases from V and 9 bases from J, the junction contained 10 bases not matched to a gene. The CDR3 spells CASRTSGTSGSRQYF. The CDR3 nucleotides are TGTGCCAGCAGAACATCCGGGACTAGCGGGAGCAGGCAGTACTTC.

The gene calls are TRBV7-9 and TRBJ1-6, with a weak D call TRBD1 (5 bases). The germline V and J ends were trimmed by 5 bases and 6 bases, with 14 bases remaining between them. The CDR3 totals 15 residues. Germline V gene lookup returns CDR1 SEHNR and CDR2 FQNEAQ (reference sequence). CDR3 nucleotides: TGTGCCAGCAGCGCGCGTGGGGGAGGTAATTCACCCCTCCACTTT. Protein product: CASSARGGGNSPLHF.

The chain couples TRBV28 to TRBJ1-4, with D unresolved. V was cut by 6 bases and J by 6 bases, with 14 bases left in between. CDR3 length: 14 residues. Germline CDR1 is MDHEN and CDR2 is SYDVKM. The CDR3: CASRGDRGHEKLFF. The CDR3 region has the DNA TGTGCCAGCAGGGGAGACCGAGGCCATGAAAAACTGTTTTTT.

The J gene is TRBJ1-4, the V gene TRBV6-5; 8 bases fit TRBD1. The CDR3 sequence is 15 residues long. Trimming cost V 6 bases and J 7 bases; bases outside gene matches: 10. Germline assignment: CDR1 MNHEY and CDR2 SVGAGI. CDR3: CASRGQDSSSEKLFF. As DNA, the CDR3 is TGTGCCAGCAGGGGACAGGACAGCTCTAGTGAAAAACTGTTTTTT.

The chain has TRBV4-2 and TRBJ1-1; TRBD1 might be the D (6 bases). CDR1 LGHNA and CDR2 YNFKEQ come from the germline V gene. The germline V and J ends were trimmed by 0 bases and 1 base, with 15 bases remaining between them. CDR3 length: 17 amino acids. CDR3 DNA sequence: TGTGCCAGCAGCCAAGATACGGGGGGCGGGAAGAACACTGAAGCTTTCTTT. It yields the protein CASSQDTGGGKNTEAFF.

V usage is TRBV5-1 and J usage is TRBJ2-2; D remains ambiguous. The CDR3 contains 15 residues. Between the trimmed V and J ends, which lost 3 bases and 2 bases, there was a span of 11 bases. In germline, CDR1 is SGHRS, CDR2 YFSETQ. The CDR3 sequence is CASSYQVVNTGELFF. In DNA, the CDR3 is TGCGCCAGCAGCTACCAAGTAGTTAACACCGGGGAGCTGTTTTTT. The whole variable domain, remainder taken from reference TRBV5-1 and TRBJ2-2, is KAGVTQTPRYLIKTRGQQVTLSCSPISGHRSVSWYQQTPGQGLQFLFEYFSETQRNKGNFPGRFSGRQFSNSRSEMNVSTLELGDSALYLCASSYQVVNTGELFFGEGSRLTVL.

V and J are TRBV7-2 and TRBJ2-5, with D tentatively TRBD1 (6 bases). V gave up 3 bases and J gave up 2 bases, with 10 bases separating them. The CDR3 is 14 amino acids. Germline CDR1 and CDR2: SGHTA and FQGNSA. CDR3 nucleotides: TGTGCCAGCAGCTTTCGGACAGCTCAAGAGACCCAGTACTTC. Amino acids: CASSFRTAQETQYF.

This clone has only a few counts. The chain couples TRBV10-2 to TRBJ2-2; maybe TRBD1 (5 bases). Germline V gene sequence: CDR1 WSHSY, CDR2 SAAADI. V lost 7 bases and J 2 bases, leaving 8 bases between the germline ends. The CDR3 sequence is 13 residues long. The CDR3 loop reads CASKDSNTGELFF. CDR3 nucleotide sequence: TGCGCCAGCAAAGACAGCAACACCGGGGAGCTGTTTTTT.

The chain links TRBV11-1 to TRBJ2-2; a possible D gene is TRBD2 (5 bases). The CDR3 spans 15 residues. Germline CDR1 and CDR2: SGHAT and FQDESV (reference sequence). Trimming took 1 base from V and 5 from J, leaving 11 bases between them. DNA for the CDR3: TGTGCCAGCAGCTTAGGATTGGAGGAGACCGGGGAGCTGTTTTTT. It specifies CASSLGLEETGELFF.

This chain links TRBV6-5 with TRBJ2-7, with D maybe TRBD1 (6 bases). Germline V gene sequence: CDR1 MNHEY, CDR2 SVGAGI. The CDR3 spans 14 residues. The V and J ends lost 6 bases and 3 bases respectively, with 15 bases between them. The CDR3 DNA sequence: TGTGCCAGCAGGCCCCCGACAGGAGACTACGAGCAGTACTTC. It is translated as CASRPPTGDYEQYF.

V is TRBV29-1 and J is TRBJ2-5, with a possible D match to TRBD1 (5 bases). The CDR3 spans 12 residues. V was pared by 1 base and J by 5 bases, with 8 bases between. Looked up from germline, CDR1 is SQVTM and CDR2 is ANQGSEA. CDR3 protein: CSVEASGETQYF. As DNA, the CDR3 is TGCAGCGTTGAAGCATCAGGGGAGACCCAGTACTTC.

In nucleotides, the CDR3 is TGTGCCAGTAGTAGGTGGAGCTCTGGAAACACCATATATTTT. Translated, it gives CASSRWSSGNTIYF. The rearrangement links TRBV19 to TRBJ1-3; D gene uncertain. V lost 4 bases to trimming and J lost 0 bases, with 7 bases between them. Germline-derived CDR1 and CDR2 are LNHDA and SQIVND (reference sequence). The CDR3 has 14 residues.

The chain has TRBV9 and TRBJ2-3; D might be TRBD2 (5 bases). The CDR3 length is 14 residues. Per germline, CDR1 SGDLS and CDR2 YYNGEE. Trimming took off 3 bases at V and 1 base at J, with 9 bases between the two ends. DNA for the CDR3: TGTGCCAGCAGCGACGGGATAGGCACAGATACGCAGTATTTT. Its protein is CASSDGIGTDTQYF.

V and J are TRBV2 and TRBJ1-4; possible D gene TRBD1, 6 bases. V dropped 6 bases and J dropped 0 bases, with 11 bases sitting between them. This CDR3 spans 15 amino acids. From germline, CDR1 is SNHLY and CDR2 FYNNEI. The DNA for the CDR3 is TGTGCCAGCAGGGGGGACACGACAACTAATGAAAAACTGTTTTTT. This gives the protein CASRGDTTTNEKLFF.

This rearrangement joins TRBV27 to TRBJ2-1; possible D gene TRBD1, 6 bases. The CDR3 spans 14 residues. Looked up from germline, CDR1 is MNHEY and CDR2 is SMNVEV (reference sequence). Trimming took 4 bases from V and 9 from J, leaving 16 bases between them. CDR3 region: CASSWGLAISEQFF. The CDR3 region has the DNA TGTGCCAGCAGTTGGGGGCTAGCAATCAGTGAGCAGTTCTTC.

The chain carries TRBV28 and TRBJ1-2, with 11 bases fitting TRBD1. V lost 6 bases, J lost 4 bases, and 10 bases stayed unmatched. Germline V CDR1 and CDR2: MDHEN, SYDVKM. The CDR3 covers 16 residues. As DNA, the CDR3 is TGTGCCAGCAGCCCGGGACAGGGGGGATTTCTCTATGGCTACACCTTC. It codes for CASSPGQGGFLYGYTF.

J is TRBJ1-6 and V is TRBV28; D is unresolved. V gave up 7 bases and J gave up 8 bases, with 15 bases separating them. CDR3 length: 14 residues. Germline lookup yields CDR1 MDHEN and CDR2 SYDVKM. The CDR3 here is CASTVGGVYSPLHF. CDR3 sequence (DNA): TGTGCCAGCACGGTGGGTGGAGTATATTCACCCCTCCACTTT.

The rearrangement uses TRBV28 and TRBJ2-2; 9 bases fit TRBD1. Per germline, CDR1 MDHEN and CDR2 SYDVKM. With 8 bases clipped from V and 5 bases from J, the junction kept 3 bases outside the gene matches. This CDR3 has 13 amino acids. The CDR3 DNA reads TGTGCCAGCGGGGGACAGGGTACCGGGGAGCTGTTTTTT. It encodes CASGGQGTGELFF.

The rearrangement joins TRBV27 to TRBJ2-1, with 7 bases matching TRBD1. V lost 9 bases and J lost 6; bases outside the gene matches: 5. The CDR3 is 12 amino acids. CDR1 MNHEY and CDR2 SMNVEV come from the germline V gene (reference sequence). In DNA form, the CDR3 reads TGTGCCAGTTCGACAGGGCGCAATGAGCAGTTCTTC. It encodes CASSTGRNEQFF.

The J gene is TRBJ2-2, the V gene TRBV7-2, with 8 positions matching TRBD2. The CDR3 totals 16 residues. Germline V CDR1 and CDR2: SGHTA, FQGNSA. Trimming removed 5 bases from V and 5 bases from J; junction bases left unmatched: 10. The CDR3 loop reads CASSIGTRVLTGELFF. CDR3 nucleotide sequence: TGTGCCAGCAGCATAGGGACTAGAGTCCTGACCGGGGAGCTGTTTTTT.

CDR3 loop: CASSPILTGGDENIQYF. The DNA of the CDR3 is TGTGCCAGCTCACCAATTTTGACGGGAGGGGACGAAAACATTCAGTACTTC. This chain joins TRBV18 and TRBJ2-4; 8 positions agree with TRBD2. The CDR3 spans 17 residues. Germline V CDR1 and CDR2: KGHSH, LQKENI. V was clipped by 2 bases and J by 5 bases; unmatched bases: 11.

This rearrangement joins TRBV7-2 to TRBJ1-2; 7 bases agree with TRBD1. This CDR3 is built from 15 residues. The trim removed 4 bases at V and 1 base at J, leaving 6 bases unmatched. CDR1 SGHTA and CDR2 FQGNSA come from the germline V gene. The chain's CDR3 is CASSSDRANNYGYTF. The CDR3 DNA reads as TGTGCCAGCAGCTCTGACAGGGCAAATAACTATGGCTACACCTTC.